Below are 29 T cell receptor beta chains sequenced from a single sample in a study of cytomegalovirus exposure and HLA in healthy donors. In the PCR, 60 Vbeta and 13 Jbeta primers were used. Sequencing used immunoSEQ multiplex PCR; TCRdb keeps in-frame clones, though not all of them. Recorded here are some 62,000 clones; the top ten clones represent 4% to 5.5%. The sequencing sample was made of PBMCs. Source of these receptors: a man aged 25 to 40 in good health and CMV-seropositive.

This chain joins TRBV2 and TRBJ1-2; D is uncertain. Per germline, CDR1 SNHLY and CDR2 FYNNEI. Trimming removed 3 bases from V and 5 bases from J, with 7 bases in between. This CDR3 contains 12 residues. The CDR3 DNA reads TGTGCCAGCAGTGAGCGTTCATATGGCTACACCTTC. As protein: CASSERSYGYTF.

This rearrangement joins TRBV11-3 to TRBJ1-4; 8 bases are shared with TRBD1. The CDR3 extends over 14 amino acids. The J segment lost 5 bases and the V segment lost 3 bases, leaving 2 bases of the junction unmatched. Germline-derived CDR1 and CDR2 are SGHNT and YENEEA. CDR3: CASSFGQGNEKLFF. DNA for the CDR3: TGTGCCAGCAGCTTCGGACAGGGAAATGAAAAACTGTTTTTT. Together with reference TRBV11-3 and TRBJ1-4, the CDR3 gives the full variable domain: EAGVVQSPRYKIIEKKQPVAFWCNPISGHNTLYWYLQNLGQGPELLIRYENEEAVDDSQLPKDRFSAERLKGVDSTLKIQPAELGDSAVYLCASSFGQGNEKLFFGSGTQLSVL.

The chain has TRBV5-1 and TRBJ2-1; no reliable D call. In germline, CDR1 is SGHRS, CDR2 YFSETQ. The CDR3 is 16 residues long. Between the trimmed V and J ends, which lost 0 bases and 6 bases, there was a span of 16 bases. The CDR3 sequence: CASSLAPSDMFNEQFF. The CDR3 nucleotides are TGCGCCAGCAGCTTGGCGCCCAGTGATATGTTCAATGAGCAGTTCTTC.

The chain employs TRBV30 and TRBJ1-1; tentative D call: TRBD1 (6 bases). CDR1 GTSNPN and CDR2 SVGIG come from the germline V gene (reference sequence). V was trimmed by 4 bases and J by 7 bases, leaving 16 bases between them. This CDR3 spans 13 amino acids. CDR3 nucleotide sequence: TGTGCCTGGAATGAACAGGGTTTTGGTGAAGCTTTCTTT. It specifies CAWNEQGFGEAFF.

The chain carries TRBV13 and TRBJ2-1, with 9 bases identical to TRBD1. CDR3 length: 15 amino acids. CDR1 PRHDT and CDR2 FYEKMQ come from the germline V gene (reference sequence). V dropped 4 bases and J dropped 2; count of bases not matched to a gene: 3. CDR3 loop: CASSSDRGPYNEQFF. CDR3 nucleotide sequence: TGTGCCAGCAGCTCGGACAGGGGACCCTACAATGAGCAGTTCTTC. Full variable domain (rest looked up from reference TRBV13 and TRBJ2-1): AAGVIQSPRHLIKEKRETATLKCYPIPRHDTVYWYQQGPGQDPQFLISFYEKMQSDKGSIPDRFSAQQFSDYHSELNMSSLELGDSALYFCASSSDRGPYNEQFFGPGTRLTVL.

This chain uses TRBV19 with TRBJ2-7, with 9 bases aligning to TRBD1. J was trimmed by 7 bases and V by 5 bases; bases with no gene match: 6. CDR3 length: 13 residues. The germline CDR1 and CDR2 sequences are LNHDA and SQIVND (reference sequence). Here the CDR3 DNA reads TGTGCCAGTAGTTTCGGGACAGGGCGTGAGCAGTACTTC. Translating it yields CASSFGTGREQYF.

The rearrangement links TRBV9 to TRBJ2-3; 9 nucleotides agree with TRBD2. CDR3 length: 19 amino acids. Per the germline V gene, CDR1 is SGDLS and CDR2 is YYNGEE. V lost 1 base, J lost 0 bases, and 12 bases stayed unmatched. CDR3 region: CASSVRGAGGRISTDTQYF. As DNA, the CDR3 is TGTGCCAGCAGCGTACGCGGAGCGGGGGGCCGGATAAGCACAGATACGCAGTATTTT.

The V and J genes are TRBV30 and TRBJ2-5; TRBD2 might be the D (5 bases). With the DNA end fitting TRBJ2-7 better, the J assignment may be wrong. The CDR3 is 14 amino acids. The germline V gene has CDR1 GTSNPN and CDR2 SVGIG (reference sequence). Here the CDR3 reads CAWREDPAAYEQYF. The CDR3 region has the DNA TGTGCCTGGAGGGAGGACCCCGCAGCCTACGAGCAGTACTTC.

The rearrangement joins TRBV5-6 to TRBJ2-7, with TRBD2 as a possible D gene (5 bases). The germline gives CDR1 SGHDT, CDR2 YYEEEE. V lost 0 bases and J 5 bases, leaving 18 bases between the germline ends. CDR3 length: 16 residues. The CDR3 sequence: CASSLGVNAGGNEQYF. The DNA for the CDR3 is TGTGCCAGCAGCTTGGGGGTGAACGCAGGAGGCAACGAGCAGTACTTC.

The CDR3 DNA reads as TGTGCCAGTAGTAGCCTAGGTAACACTGAAGCTTTCTTT. Translating gives CASSSLGNTEAFF. J is TRBJ1-1 and V is TRBV19; unclear D gene. In germline, CDR1 is LNHDA, CDR2 SQIVND (reference sequence). The ends were cut back, 4 bases at V and 2 bases at J, with 8 bases in the middle. This CDR3 spans 13 amino acids.

This chain uses TRBV5-1 with TRBJ2-4, with 11 bases matching TRBD1. Trimming took 4 bases from V and 6 from J; bases not matched to a gene: 3. The CDR3 runs to 14 residues. CDR1 SGHRS and CDR2 YFSETQ come from the germline V gene. The CDR3 loop reads CASSPGTGGNIQYF. CDR3 coding DNA: TGCGCCAGCAGCCCCGGGACAGGGGGAAACATTCAGTACTTC.

The chain carries TRBV27 and TRBJ1-5, with 9 bases matching TRBD1. V trimming: 5 bases; J trimming: 2 bases; junction bases outside the gene matches: 7. Germline V gene data show CDR1 as MNHEY and CDR2 as SMNVEV (reference sequence). There are 16 residues in the CDR3. CDR3 protein: CASSPDRGFGNQPQHF. The CDR3 DNA reads TGTGCCAGCAGTCCCGACAGGGGGTTTGGCAATCAGCCCCAGCATTTT.

The chain joins TRBV19 to TRBJ1-5; no clear D. Germline V gene data show CDR1 as LNHDA and CDR2 as SQIVND (reference sequence). The CDR3 covers 14 residues. The V end lost 3 bases, the J end lost 1 base, and 7 bases lay between the germline ends. CDR3: CASSIGRSNQPQHF. CDR3 DNA sequence: TGTGCCAGTAGTATTGGCAGGAGCAATCAGCCCCAGCATTTT.

This chain joins TRBV9 and TRBJ2-6; 7 positions match TRBD1. The CDR3 runs 19 residues. After removal of 2 bases from V and 0 bases from J, the junction contained 11 bases not matched to a gene. Germline V gene lookup returns CDR1 SGDLS and CDR2 YYNGEE. The CDR3 here is CASSVTTGASTSGANVLTF. Written as DNA, the CDR3 is TGTGCCAGCAGCGTTACAACAGGGGCCAGTACCTCTGGGGCCAACGTCCTGACTTTC.

Concerning this clone: One junction end disagrees with the germline gene, perhaps due to a read error. The chain recombines TRBV7-2 with TRBJ1-3; 7 bases are shared with TRBD1. The CDR3 loop spans 16 amino acids. Germline V gene sequence: CDR1 SGHTA, CDR2 FQGNSA. The CDR3 loop is CASSGPGQSSGNNIYF. The CDR3 DNA sequence: TGTGCCAGCAGCGGGCCGGGACAGAGCTCTGGAAACAACATATATTTT. Together with reference TRBV7-2 and TRBJ1-3, the CDR3 gives the full variable domain: GAGVSQSPSNKVTEKGKDVELRCDPISGHTALYWYRQSLGQGLEFLIYFQGNSAPDKSGLPSDRFSAERTGGSVSTLTIQRTQQEDSAVYLCASSGPGQSSGNNIYFGEGSWLTVV.

The V gene is TRBV13, the J gene TRBJ2-1, with 10 bases aligning to TRBD1. Germline V gene data show CDR1 as PRHDT and CDR2 as FYEKMQ (reference sequence). The V gene end was trimmed by 1 base and the J gene end by 7 bases; junction bases not matched to a gene: 4. CDR3 size: 15 residues. CDR3 bases: TGTGCCAGCAGCTTAGAGGGACAGGGGATTAATGAGCAGTTCTTC. Its translation is CASSLEGQGINEQFF.

This chain links TRBV27 with TRBJ2-7; D gene unclear. With 6 bases removed from V and 2 bases from J, the gap between germline ends came to 17 bases. Germline CDR1 and CDR2: MNHEY and SMNVEV (reference sequence). The CDR3 has 15 residues. This CDR3 is CASSPKPQAPYEQYF. The CDR3 bases are TGTGCCAGCAGCCCTAAACCCCAGGCCCCCTACGAGCAGTACTTC.

The chain employs TRBV5-1 and TRBJ2-1; the match to TRBD2 covers 12 bases. Losses at the gene ends were 4 bases for V and 9 bases for J; bases not matched to a gene: 11. This CDR3 contains 16 residues. Germline lookup yields CDR1 SGHRS and CDR2 YFSETQ. The CDR3 sequence is CASSPPGLAGSREQFF. The CDR3 region has the DNA TGCGCCAGCAGCCCGCCGGGACTAGCGGGTTCTCGTGAGCAGTTCTTC.

J is TRBJ2-1 and V is TRBV4-1; tentatively, D is TRBD1 (6 bases). The CDR3 covers 15 residues. The V gene's germline CDR1 is MGHRA and CDR2 YSYEKL. The germline V and J ends were trimmed by 0 bases and 8 bases, with 14 bases remaining between them. As DNA, the CDR3 is TGCGCCAGCAGCCAAGATACCCCAGGGGTGGATGAGCAGTTCTTC. Translated, it gives CASSQDTPGVDEQFF.

J is TRBJ1-2 and V is TRBV30; D is ambiguous. Germline V lookup: CDR1 GTSNPN, CDR2 SVGIG (reference sequence). V was shortened by 0 bases and J by 6 bases, with 11 bases between the two germline ends. The CDR3 extends over 13 amino acids. The CDR3 reads CAWSVLQIDGYTF. CDR3 in DNA: TGTGCCTGGAGTGTACTTCAAATCGATGGCTACACCTTC.

The V gene is TRBV6-5, the J gene TRBJ2-7; no reliable D call. The CDR3 extends over 16 amino acids. The V and J ends lost 4 bases and 2 bases respectively, with 18 bases between them. Per the germline V gene, CDR1 is MNHEY and CDR2 is SVGAGI. Here the CDR3 reads CASSSIHVSTTYEQYF. CDR3 bases: TGTGCCAGCAGTTCTATTCACGTAAGCACTACCTACGAGCAGTACTTC.

The J gene is TRBJ2-6, the V gene TRBV29-1; 7 nucleotides align to TRBD2. The CDR3 length is 16 residues. Germline V gives CDR1 SQVTM, CDR2 ANQGSEA. V lost 7 bases, J lost 0 bases, and 9 bases stayed unmatched. This chain's CDR3 is CSAGGGYLSGANVLTF. The CDR3 bases are TGCAGCGCTGGGGGGGGTTACCTCTCTGGGGCCAACGTCCTGACTTTC.

V usage is TRBV25-1 and J usage is TRBJ2-7, with D possibly TRBD1 on 5 matching bases. V lost 2 bases and J 1 base, leaving 12 bases between the germline ends. The V gene's germline CDR1 is MGHDK and CDR2 SYGVNS. The CDR3 contains 15 residues. The CDR3 reads CASSEGQGSSYEQYF. CDR3 coding DNA: TGTGCCAGCAGTGAAGGGCAGGGTTCTTCCTACGAGCAGTACTTC.

The chain carries TRBV6-5 and TRBJ1-2, with 8 bases fitting TRBD1. V was pared by 6 bases and J by 6 bases, with 6 bases of the junction left unmatched. This CDR3 has 13 residues. The germline CDR1 and CDR2 sequences are MNHEY and SVGAGI. In DNA, the CDR3 is TGTGCCAGCAGAACCCGGGACAGGCATGGCTACACCTTC. Protein product: CASRTRDRHGYTF.

The genes are TRBV6-5 and TRBJ1-2; a possible D gene is TRBD1 (6 bases). The germline V and J ends were trimmed by 4 bases and 6 bases, with 15 bases remaining between them. This CDR3 has 14 amino acids. Germline loops: CDR1 MNHEY, CDR2 SVGAGI. The CDR3 protein is CASSFAGDFNGYTF. DNA of the CDR3: TGTGCCAGCAGTTTCGCAGGGGATTTCAATGGCTACACCTTC.

The chain employs TRBV5-1 and TRBJ2-7; 7 nucleotides agree with TRBD1. This CDR3 has 15 amino acids. The germline gives CDR1 SGHRS, CDR2 YFSETQ. Losses at the gene ends were 4 bases for V and 2 bases for J; bases not matched to a gene: 9. The CDR3 sequence: CASSTSGTAPYEQYF. CDR3 DNA: TGCGCCAGCAGCACCTCCGGGACAGCACCCTACGAGCAGTACTTC. The full variable domain, with the rest looked up from reference TRBV5-1 and TRBJ2-7, is KAGVTQTPRYLIKTRGQQVTLSCSPISGHRSVSWYQQTPGQGLQFLFEYFSETQRNKGNFPGRFSGRQFSNSRSEMNVSTLELGDSALYLCASSTSGTAPYEQYFGPGTRLTVT.

The chain has TRBV4-1 and TRBJ1-1; tentative D call: TRBD1 (5 bases). Germline V gene sequence: CDR1 MGHRA, CDR2 YSYEKL. This CDR3 region has 14 residues. V gave up 4 bases and J gave up 5 bases, with 14 bases separating them. CDR3 amino acids: CASSPVGGGTEAFF. Written as DNA, the CDR3 is TGCGCCAGCAGCCCCGTTGGGGGGGGGACTGAAGCTTTCTTT.

The chain couples TRBV2 to TRBJ2-7; TRBD1 might be the D (5 bases). The germline V gene encodes CDR1 SNHLY and CDR2 FYNNEI. V was pared by 2 bases and J by 6 bases, with 8 bases between. This CDR3 is built from 12 residues. Here the CDR3 DNA reads TGTGCCAGCAGTGAACAAGGGGTCGAGCAGTACTTC. As protein: CASSEQGVEQYF.

This sequence joins TRBV7-6 and TRBJ2-7; D not certain. Between the trimmed V and J ends, which lost 5 bases and 1 base, there was a span of 9 bases. CDR3 length: 13 amino acids. CDR1 SGHVS and CDR2 FNYEAQ come from the germline V gene. The CDR3, as DNA: TGTGCCAGCAGCCCAGAAATTTCCTACGAGCAGTACTTC. This codes for CASSPEISYEQYF.